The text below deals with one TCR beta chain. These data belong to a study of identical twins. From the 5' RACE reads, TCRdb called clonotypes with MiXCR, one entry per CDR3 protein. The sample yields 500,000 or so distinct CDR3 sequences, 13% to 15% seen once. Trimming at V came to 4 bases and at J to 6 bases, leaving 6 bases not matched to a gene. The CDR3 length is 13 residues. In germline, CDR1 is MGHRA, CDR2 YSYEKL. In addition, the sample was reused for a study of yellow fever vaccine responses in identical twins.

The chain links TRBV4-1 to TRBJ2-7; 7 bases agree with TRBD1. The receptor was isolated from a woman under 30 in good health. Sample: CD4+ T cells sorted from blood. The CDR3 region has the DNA TGCGCCAGCAGCCCGCTGAACAGGGGCGAGCAGTACTTC. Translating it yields CASSPLNRGEQYF.